These T cell receptor beta chains were read from a single sample in a study of siplizumab effects on memory and regulatory T cells. Clones were sequenced by immunoSEQ multiplex PCR, and TCRdb holds only the in-frame ones, with some missing. The sample has 95,000 to 130,000 clones, around 94% seen once; the top ten hold 1.5% to 2%. Sequences were obtained from non-Treg CD4+ T cells sorted from blood. The source is a human donor in good health. Both conserved end residues are part of each CDR3. A D gene is named only where the DNA matches it firmly. A row's size may be missing; if present it is once, few, many or a size class.

len: 16
abundance: -
d_gene: TRBD1
v_gene: TRBV7-9
j_gene: TRBJ2-1
CDR3nt: TGTGCCAGCAGCAGACGACGGGACAGCTCCTACAATGAGCAGTTCTTC
CDR3aa: CASSRRRDSSYNEQFF

len: 16
abundance: -
d_gene: TRBD2
v_gene: TRBV7-3
j_gene: TRBJ2-2
CDR3nt: TGTGCCAGCAGCTTATCGACTAGCGGGGGCACCGGGGAGCTGTTTTTT
CDR3aa: CASSLSTSGGTGELFF

len: 14
abundance: -
d_gene: TRBD1
v_gene: TRBV5-1
j_gene: TRBJ1-4
CDR3nt: TGCGCCAGCAGCCTGACAGGGTCTAATGAAAAACTGTTTTTT
CDR3aa: CASSLTGSNEKLFF

len: 13
abundance: -
d_gene: -
v_gene: TRBV7-6
j_gene: TRBJ1-2
CDR3nt: TGTGCCAGCAGCTTAGTGGTAGGGGACGGGAAGACCTTC
CDR3aa: CASSLVVGDGKTF

len: 15
abundance: -
d_gene: -
v_gene: TRBV6-6
j_gene: TRBJ2-2
CDR3nt: TGTGCCAGCAGTTACGGGACATCGAACACCGGGGAGCTGTTTTTT
CDR3aa: CASSYGTSNTGELFF

len: 15
abundance: -
d_gene: TRBD1
v_gene: TRBV11-2
j_gene: TRBJ1-5
CDR3nt: TGTGCCAGCAGCTTAGAACCGACAGGGAATCAGCCCCAGCATTTT
CDR3aa: CASSLEPTGNQPQHF

len: 16
abundance: -
d_gene: TRBD2
v_gene: TRBV5-4
j_gene: TRBJ2-5
CDR3nt: TGTGCCAGCAGCCGGACTAGCGGGGGCAGGGGGGAGACCCAGTACTTC
CDR3aa: CASSRTSGGRGETQYF

len: 14
abundance: -
d_gene: TRBD1
v_gene: TRBV7-2
j_gene: TRBJ2-2
CDR3nt: TGTGCCAGCAGCGGACAGGGGGCAGCCGGGGAGCTGTTTTTT
CDR3aa: CASSGQGAAGELFF

len: 14
abundance: -
d_gene: TRBD1
v_gene: TRBV6-6
j_gene: TRBJ2-7
CDR3nt: TGTGCCAGCAGTCGGGACAGGGGGCTATACGAGCAGTACTTC
CDR3aa: CASSRDRGLYEQYF

len: 17
abundance: once
d_gene: -
v_gene: TRBV7-8
j_gene: TRBJ1-4
CDR3nt: TGTGCCAGCAGCTTACTCTTAGGGGCTGCAACTAATGAAAAACTGTTTTTT
CDR3aa: CASSLLLGAATNEKLFF

len: 11
abundance: once
d_gene: TRBD1
v_gene: TRBV6-1
j_gene: TRBJ2-1
CDR3nt: TGTGCCAGCAGTTCGACAGGGCATCAGTTCTTC
CDR3aa: CASSSTGHQFF

len: 14
abundance: -
d_gene: TRBD1
v_gene: TRBV5-4
j_gene: TRBJ1-2
CDR3nt: TGTGCCAGCAGCCCAGGACAGGGCAGCTATGGCTACACCTTC
CDR3aa: CASSPGQGSYGYTF

len: 15
abundance: -
d_gene: TRBD1
v_gene: TRBV7-6
j_gene: TRBJ1-4
CDR3nt: TGTGCCAGCAGCTTTGGGACAGGCCCGGGAGAAAAACTGTTTTTT
CDR3aa: CASSFGTGPGEKLFF

len: 16
abundance: -
d_gene: -
v_gene: TRBV7-6
j_gene: TRBJ1-1
CDR3nt: TGTGCCAGCAGCTTAGACCTTGGGGCAGGAAACACTGAAGCTTTCTTT
CDR3aa: CASSLDLGAGNTEAFF

len: 13
abundance: -
d_gene: TRBD2
v_gene: TRBV6-6
j_gene: TRBJ2-1
CDR3nt: TGTGCCAGCAGTACCGGGACGGGGGGTGAGCAGTTCTTC
CDR3aa: CASSTGTGGEQFF

len: 18
abundance: -
d_gene: TRBD2
v_gene: TRBV6-1
j_gene: TRBJ2-2
CDR3nt: TGTGCCAGCAGTGAAGGAATGGCGGGGGGTGCGAACACCGGGGAGCTGTTTTTT
CDR3aa: CASSEGMAGGANTGELFF

len: 14
abundance: -
d_gene: TRBD2
v_gene: TRBV6-1
j_gene: TRBJ2-3
CDR3nt: TGTGCCAGCAGTGGTATAGGACTAGCGGGGGGCGGGTATTTT
CDR3aa: CASSGIGLAGGGYF

len: 14
abundance: -
d_gene: TRBD1
v_gene: TRBV6-6
j_gene: TRBJ2-7
CDR3nt: TGTGCCAGCAGTCCACAGGGGTTTTCTTACGAGCAGTACTTC
CDR3aa: CASSPQGFSYEQYF

len: 14
abundance: -
d_gene: -
v_gene: TRBV10-3
j_gene: TRBJ1-6
CDR3nt: TGTGCCATCAGTGAGTCGACCGCTGGGTCACCCCTCCACTTT
CDR3aa: CAISESTAGSPLHF

len: 14
abundance: -
d_gene: -
v_gene: TRBV5-4
j_gene: TRBJ2-5
CDR3nt: TGTGCCAGCAGCTTCGACCGTGCCGGGGAGACCCAGTACTTC
CDR3aa: CASSFDRAGETQYF

len: 16
abundance: -
d_gene: -
v_gene: TRBV7-3
j_gene: TRBJ1-1
CDR3nt: TGTGCCAGCAGTCCCATTCCCCCGGGGACCCCCTCAGAGGCTTTCTTT
CDR3aa: CASSPIPPGTPSEAFF

len: 16
abundance: -
d_gene: -
v_gene: TRBV11-3
j_gene: TRBJ2-2
CDR3nt: TGTGCCAGCAGCCCCCCCAGTACTATGAACACCGGGGAGCTGTTTTTT
CDR3aa: CASSPPSTMNTGELFF

len: 13
abundance: -
d_gene: -
v_gene: TRBV29-1
j_gene: TRBJ2-1
CDR3nt: TGCAGCGTTGTAAGGACTACCTACAATGAGCAGTTCTTC
CDR3aa: CSVVRTTYNEQFF

len: 16
abundance: -
d_gene: -
v_gene: TRBV2
j_gene: TRBJ2-2
CDR3nt: TGTGCCAGCACCGGAGATCCAGGACCACGGACCGGGGAGCTGTTTTTT
CDR3aa: CASTGDPGPRTGELFF

len: 16
abundance: -
d_gene: TRBD1
v_gene: TRBV18
j_gene: TRBJ2-1
CDR3nt: TGTGCCAGCTCGCCACCAAGTCTACAGGGGTACAATGAGCAGTTCTTC
CDR3aa: CASSPPSLQGYNEQFF

len: 15
abundance: -
d_gene: -
v_gene: TRBV5-1
j_gene: TRBJ2-5
CDR3nt: TGCGCCAGCGGCACACCCGGGGCCGGAGGGGAGACCCAGTACTTC
CDR3aa: CASGTPGAGGETQYF

len: 14
abundance: -
d_gene: -
v_gene: TRBV7-2
j_gene: TRBJ1-2
CDR3nt: TGTGCCAGCAGCATTCCTATACGGGTCTATGGCTACACCTTC
CDR3aa: CASSIPIRVYGYTF

len: 14
abundance: -
d_gene: -
v_gene: TRBV7-9
j_gene: TRBJ1-1
CDR3nt: TGTGCCAGCAGCTTTCTACAGCAGAACACTGAAGCTTTCTTT
CDR3aa: CASSFLQQNTEAFF

len: 13
abundance: -
d_gene: -
v_gene: TRBV27
j_gene: TRBJ2-1
CDR3nt: TGTGCCAGCAGAGGAGGGGGGTGGGGCTCGCAGTTCTTC
CDR3aa: CASRGGGWGSQFF

len: 14
abundance: -
d_gene: TRBD1
v_gene: TRBV18
j_gene: TRBJ2-5
CDR3nt: TGTGCCAGCTCACTAGACAGGGGGCTAGAGACCCAGTACTTC
CDR3aa: CASSLDRGLETQYF

len: 13
abundance: -
d_gene: -
v_gene: TRBV19
j_gene: TRBJ2-5
CDR3nt: TGTGCCAGTAGTGCGGTTTATCAAGAGACCCAGTACTTC
CDR3aa: CASSAVYQETQYF

len: 16
abundance: few
d_gene: -
v_gene: TRBV5-4
j_gene: TRBJ2-1
CDR3nt: TGTGCCAGCAGCTTGGGGGGCAGAGGCTCCTACAATGAGCAGTTCTTC
CDR3aa: CASSLGGRGSYNEQFF

len: 16
abundance: -
d_gene: TRBD1
v_gene: TRBV7-9
j_gene: TRBJ2-7
CDR3nt: TGTGCCAGCAGCTTAGCCAACAGGGGTGGTGGCGACGAGCAGTACTTC
CDR3aa: CASSLANRGGGDEQYF

len: 15
abundance: -
d_gene: TRBD2
v_gene: TRBV18
j_gene: TRBJ2-7
CDR3nt: TGTGCCAGCTCACCCTCCCTAGCGGGGAGCTACGAGCAGTACTTC
CDR3aa: CASSPSLAGSYEQYF

len: 18
abundance: -
d_gene: TRBD1
v_gene: TRBV4-1
j_gene: TRBJ2-1
CDR3nt: TGCGCCAGCAGCCAAGAAGGCCTTAGGGTCGAGGGGGCGAATGAGCAGTTCTTC
CDR3aa: CASSQEGLRVEGANEQFF

len: 13
abundance: -
d_gene: -
v_gene: TRBV7-3
j_gene: TRBJ2-3
CDR3nt: TGTGCCAGCAGCCCCCAGGGGACAGATACGCAGTATTTT
CDR3aa: CASSPQGTDTQYF

len: 13
abundance: -
d_gene: -
v_gene: TRBV6-6
j_gene: TRBJ1-3
CDR3nt: TGTGCCAGCAGTTATGTGGGTGGAAACACCATATATTTT
CDR3aa: CASSYVGGNTIYF

len: 15
abundance: once
d_gene: TRBD1
v_gene: TRBV6-5
j_gene: TRBJ1-3
CDR3nt: TGTGCCAGCAGTTACTCGGGGACAGCTGGAAACACCATATATTTT
CDR3aa: CASSYSGTAGNTIYF

len: 14
abundance: -
d_gene: -
v_gene: TRBV27
j_gene: TRBJ2-2
CDR3nt: TGTGCCAGCAGTTTATCGTTGGTCACCGGGGAGCTGTTTTTT
CDR3aa: CASSLSLVTGELFF

len: 15
abundance: -
d_gene: TRBD1
v_gene: TRBV7-9
j_gene: TRBJ1-2
CDR3nt: TGTGCCAGCAGCTTAGAGCGGGACAGACCTGATGGCTACACCTTC
CDR3aa: CASSLERDRPDGYTF

len: 14
abundance: -
d_gene: -
v_gene: TRBV4-1
j_gene: TRBJ2-7
CDR3nt: TGCGCCAGCAGCCAAGTGAATAGCGGCTACGAGCAGTACTTC
CDR3aa: CASSQVNSGYEQYF